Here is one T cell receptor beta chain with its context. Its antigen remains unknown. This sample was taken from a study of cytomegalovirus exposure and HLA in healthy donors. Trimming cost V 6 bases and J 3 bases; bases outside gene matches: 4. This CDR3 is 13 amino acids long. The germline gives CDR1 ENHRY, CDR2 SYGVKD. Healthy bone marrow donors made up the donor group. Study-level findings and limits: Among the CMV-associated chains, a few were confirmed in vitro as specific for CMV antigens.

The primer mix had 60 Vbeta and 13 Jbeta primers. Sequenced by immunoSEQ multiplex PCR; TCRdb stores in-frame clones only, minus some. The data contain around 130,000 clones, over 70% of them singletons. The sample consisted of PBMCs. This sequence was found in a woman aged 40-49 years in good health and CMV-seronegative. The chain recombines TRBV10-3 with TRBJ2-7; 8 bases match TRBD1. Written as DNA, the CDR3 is TGTGCCATCAGGACAGGGGTCCACTACGAGCAGTACTTC. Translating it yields CAIRTGVHYEQYF.